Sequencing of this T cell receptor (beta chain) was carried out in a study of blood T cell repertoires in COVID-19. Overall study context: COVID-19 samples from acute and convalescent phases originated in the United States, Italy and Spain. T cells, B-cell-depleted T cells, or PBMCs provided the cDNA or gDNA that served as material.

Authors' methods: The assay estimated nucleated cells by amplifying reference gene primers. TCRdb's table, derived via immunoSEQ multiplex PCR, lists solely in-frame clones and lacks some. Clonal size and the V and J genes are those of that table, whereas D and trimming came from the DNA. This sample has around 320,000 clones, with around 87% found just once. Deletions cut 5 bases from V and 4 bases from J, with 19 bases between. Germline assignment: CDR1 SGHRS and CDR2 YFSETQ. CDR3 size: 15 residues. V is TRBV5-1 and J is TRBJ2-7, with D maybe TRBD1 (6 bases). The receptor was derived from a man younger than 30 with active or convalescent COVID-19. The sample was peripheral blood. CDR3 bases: TGCGCCAGCAGGAGGATGCAGGGGTCGGGGTACGAGCAGTACTTC. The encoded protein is CASRRMQGSGYEQYF.